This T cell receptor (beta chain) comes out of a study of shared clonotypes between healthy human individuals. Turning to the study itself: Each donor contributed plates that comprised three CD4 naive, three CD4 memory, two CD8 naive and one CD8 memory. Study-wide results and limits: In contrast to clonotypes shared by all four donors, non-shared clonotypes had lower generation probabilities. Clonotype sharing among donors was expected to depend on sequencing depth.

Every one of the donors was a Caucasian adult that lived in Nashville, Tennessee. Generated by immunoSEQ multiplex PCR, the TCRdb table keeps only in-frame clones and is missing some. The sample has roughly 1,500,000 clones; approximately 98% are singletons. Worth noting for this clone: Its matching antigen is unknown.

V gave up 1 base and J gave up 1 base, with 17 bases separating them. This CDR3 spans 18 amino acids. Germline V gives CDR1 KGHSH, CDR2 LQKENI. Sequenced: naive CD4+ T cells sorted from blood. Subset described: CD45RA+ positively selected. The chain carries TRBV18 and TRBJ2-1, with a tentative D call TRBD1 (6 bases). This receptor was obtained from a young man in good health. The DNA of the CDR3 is TGTGCCAGCTCACCACAGGATATAGGGGGAATTTCCTACAATGAGCAGTTCTTC. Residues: CASSPQDIGGISYNEQFF.